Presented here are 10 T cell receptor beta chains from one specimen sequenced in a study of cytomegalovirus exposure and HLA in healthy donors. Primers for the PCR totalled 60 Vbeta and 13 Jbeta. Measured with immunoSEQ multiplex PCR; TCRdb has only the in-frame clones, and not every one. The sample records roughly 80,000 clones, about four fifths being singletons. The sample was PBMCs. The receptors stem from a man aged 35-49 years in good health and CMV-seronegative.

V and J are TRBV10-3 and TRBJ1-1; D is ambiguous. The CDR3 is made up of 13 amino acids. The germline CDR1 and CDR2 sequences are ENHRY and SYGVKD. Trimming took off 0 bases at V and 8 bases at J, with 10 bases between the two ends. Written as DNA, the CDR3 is TGTGCCATCAGTGAGTCGGGCAGTCCCGAAGCTTTCTTT. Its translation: CAISESGSPEAFF.

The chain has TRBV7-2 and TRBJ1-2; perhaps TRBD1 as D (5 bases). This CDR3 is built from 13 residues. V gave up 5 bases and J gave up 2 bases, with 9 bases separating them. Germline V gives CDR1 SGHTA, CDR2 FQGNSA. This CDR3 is CASSPDRNYGYTF. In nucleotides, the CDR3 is TGTGCCAGCAGCCCAGACAGAAACTATGGCTACACCTTC.

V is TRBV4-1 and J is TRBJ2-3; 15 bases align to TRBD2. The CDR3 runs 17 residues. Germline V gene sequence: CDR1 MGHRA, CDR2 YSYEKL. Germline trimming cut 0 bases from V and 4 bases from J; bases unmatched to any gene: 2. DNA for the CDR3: TGCGCCAGCAGCCAAGAGAGGACTAGCGGGGGGGCAGATACGCAGTATTTT. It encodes CASSQERTSGGADTQYF.

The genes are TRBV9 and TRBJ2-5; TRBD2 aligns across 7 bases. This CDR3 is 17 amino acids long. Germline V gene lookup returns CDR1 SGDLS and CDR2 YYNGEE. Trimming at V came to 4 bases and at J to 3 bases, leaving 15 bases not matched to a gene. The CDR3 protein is CASSPTTRTSPKETQYF. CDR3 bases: TGTGCCAGCAGCCCTACCACCAGGACTAGTCCTAAAGAGACCCAGTACTTC.

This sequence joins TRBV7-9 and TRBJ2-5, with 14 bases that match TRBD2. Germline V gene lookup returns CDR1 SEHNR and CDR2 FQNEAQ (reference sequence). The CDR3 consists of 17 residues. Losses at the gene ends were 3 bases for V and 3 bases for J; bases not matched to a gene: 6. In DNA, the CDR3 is TGTGCCAGCAGCTTCGGACTAGCGGGGGGACCGGAAGAGACCCAGTACTTC. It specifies CASSFGLAGGPEETQYF.

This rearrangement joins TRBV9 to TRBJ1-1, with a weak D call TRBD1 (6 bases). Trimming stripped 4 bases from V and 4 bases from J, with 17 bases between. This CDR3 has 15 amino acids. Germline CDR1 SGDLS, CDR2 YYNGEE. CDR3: CASSNPEQGGTEAFF. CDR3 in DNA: TGTGCCAGCAGCAACCCGGAACAGGGTGGCACTGAAGCTTTCTTT.

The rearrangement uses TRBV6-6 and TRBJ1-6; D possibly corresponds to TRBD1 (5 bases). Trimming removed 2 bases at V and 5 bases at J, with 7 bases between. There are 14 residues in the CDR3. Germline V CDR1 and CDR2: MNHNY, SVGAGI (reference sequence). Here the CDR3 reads CASSYEGDNSPLHF. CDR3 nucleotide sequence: TGTGCCAGCAGTTACGAAGGGGATAATTCACCCCTCCACTTT.

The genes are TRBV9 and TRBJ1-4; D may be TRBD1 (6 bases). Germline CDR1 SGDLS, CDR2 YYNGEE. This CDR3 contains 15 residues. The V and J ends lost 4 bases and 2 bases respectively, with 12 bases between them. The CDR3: CASSKQGVTNEKLFF. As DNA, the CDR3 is TGTGCCAGCAGCAAACAGGGCGTCACTAATGAAAAACTGTTTTTT.

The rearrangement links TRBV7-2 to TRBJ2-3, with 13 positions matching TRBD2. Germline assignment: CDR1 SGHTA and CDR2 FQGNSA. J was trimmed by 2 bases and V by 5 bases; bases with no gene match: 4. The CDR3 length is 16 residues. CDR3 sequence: CASSTGLAGITDTQYF. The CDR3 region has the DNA TGTGCCAGCAGCACGGGACTAGCGGGGATCACAGATACGCAGTATTTT.

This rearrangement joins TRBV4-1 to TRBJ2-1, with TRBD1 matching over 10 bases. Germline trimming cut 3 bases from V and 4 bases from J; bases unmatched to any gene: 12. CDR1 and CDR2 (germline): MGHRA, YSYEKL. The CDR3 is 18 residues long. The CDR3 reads CASSHLARTGGSYNEQFF. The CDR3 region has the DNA TGCGCCAGCAGCCATCTCGCCCGGACAGGGGGGTCGTACAATGAGCAGTTCTTC.